This T cell receptor (beta chain) was found in a study of cytomegalovirus exposure and HLA in healthy donors. Primers included in the PCR were 60 Vbeta and 13 Jbeta primers. Profiling relied on immunoSEQ multiplex PCR, and the TCRdb table lists in-frame clones only, not all of them. The table shows more than 85,000 clones, with around 88% occurring only once. The V and J ends lost 2 bases and 3 bases respectively, with 13 bases between them. The CDR3 is 16 amino acids. The germline V gene has CDR1 MNHEY and CDR2 SVGAGI. Sequencing was performed on PBMCs. The TCR originated in a man in his forties in good health and CMV-seronegative. The gene calls are TRBV6-5 and TRBJ2-2; D is perhaps TRBD2 (7 bases). CDR3 residues: CASSYTRGADTGELFF. CDR3 DNA sequence: TGTGCCAGCAGTTACACACGGGGGGCGGACACCGGGGAGCTGTTTTTT.